The 12 T cell receptor beta chains given below trace back to one sample, sequenced in a study of beta chain features in type 1 diabetes. Isolated RNA was reverse transcribed in full, so expressed TCRB transcripts were sequenced. TCRdb's table, derived via immunoSEQ multiplex PCR, lists solely in-frame clones and lacks some. Of 350,000 to 450,000 clones listed, about 15% are singletons. Material for sequencing was naive CD4+ T cells from blood. All receptors derive from a man aged 25 to 40 in good health.

This clone was observed a few times. The rearrangement joins TRBV18 to TRBJ2-3; D gene unclear. Germline V CDR1 and CDR2: KGHSH, LQKENI. Trimming shortened V by 2 bases and J by 0 bases, and 6 bases separated the two germline ends. This CDR3 spans 14 amino acids. Here the CDR3 DNA reads TGTGCCAGCTCACCAGGACCTAGCACAGATACGCAGTATTTT. It is translated as CASSPGPSTDTQYF.

The chain links TRBV10-3 to TRBJ1-5, with 7 bases fitting TRBD1. The CDR3 consists of 15 residues. V lost 8 bases, J lost 0 bases, and 7 bases stayed unmatched. The germline V gene has CDR1 ENHRY and CDR2 SYGVKD. Written as DNA, the CDR3 is TGTGCCATCGGGGGTCGACAGGGTAGCAATCAGCCCCAGCATTTT. Translated, it gives CAIGGRQGSNQPQHF.

This chain joins TRBV7-9 and TRBJ2-1, with 8 positions matching TRBD1. Germline CDR1 reads SEHNR; CDR2 reads FQNEAQ (reference sequence). The V segment lost 6 bases and the J segment 5 bases; nucleotides outside the gene matches: 12. The CDR3 spans 16 residues. In DNA form, the CDR3 reads TGTGCCAGCAGGAATACAGGGGGACTTATCCACAATGAGCAGTTCTTC. This sequence encodes CASRNTGGLIHNEQFF.

This chain links TRBV9 with TRBJ1-6; 7 nucleotides agree with TRBD1. Germline CDR1 SGDLS, CDR2 YYNGEE. The CDR3 sequence is 16 residues long. The ends lost 3 bases at V and 8 bases at J; junction bases unmatched: 11. The CDR3 sequence is CASSGRGDSQDSPLHF. In nucleotides, the CDR3 is TGTGCCAGCAGCGGCCGAGGGGACAGCCAAGATTCACCCCTCCACTTT.

This clone was seen many times. The rearrangement joins TRBV7-9 to TRBJ1-6; TRBD1 is a possible D gene (6 bases). The V gene lost 5 bases and the J gene lost 7 bases, with 12 bases spanning the gap. The CDR3 spans 14 residues. The germline gives CDR1 SEHNR, CDR2 FQNEAQ (reference sequence). CDR3 loop: CASSIDRSNSPLHF. CDR3 nucleotide sequence: TGTGCCAGCAGCATCGACAGGAGCAATTCACCCCTCCACTTT.

The chain is built from TRBV6-5 and TRBJ2-7; 7 bases line up with TRBD1. Germline V gene data show CDR1 as MNHEY and CDR2 as SVGAGI. V gave up 4 bases and J gave up 3 bases; unmatched junction bases: 3. The CDR3 is made up of 13 amino acids. The CDR3 coding sequence is TGTGCCAGCAGTTGGAGACAGGGCTACGAGCAGTACGTC. Translated, it gives CASSWRQGYEQYV.

J is TRBJ2-3 and V is TRBV7-2; a possible D gene is TRBD2 (5 bases). Germline values: CDR1 SGHTA, CDR2 FQGNSA. Trimming shortened V by 2 bases and J by 0 bases, and 15 bases separated the two germline ends. The CDR3 is 17 residues long. The CDR3 protein is CASSLFRRAPSTDTQYF. The CDR3 nucleotides read TGTGCCAGCAGCTTATTTCGGCGGGCGCCTAGCACAGATACGCAGTATTTT. Supplemented by reference TRBV7-2 and TRBJ2-3, the full variable domain reads GAGVSQSPSNKVTEKGKDVELRCDPISGHTALYWYRQSLGQGLEFLIYFQGNSAPDKSGLPSDRFSAERTGGSVSTLTIQRTQQEDSAVYLCASSLFRRAPSTDTQYFGPGTRLTVL.

This clone turned up a few times. The rearrangement uses TRBV7-9 and TRBJ2-3, with D uncertain. CDR3 length equals 14 residues. Per the germline V gene, CDR1 is SEHNR and CDR2 is FQNEAQ (reference sequence). Trimming removed 3 bases from V and 0 bases from J, with 7 bases in between. This chain's CDR3 is CASSFFGSTDTQYF. CDR3 DNA sequence: TGTGCCAGCAGCTTCTTCGGGAGCACAGATACGCAGTATTTT.

This clone showed up just a few times. The same CDR3 also results from other DNA sequences found in this sample. The rearrangement links TRBV6-5 to TRBJ2-7; 10 bases line up with TRBD2. Germline trimming cut 6 bases from V and 1 base from J; bases unmatched to any gene: 3. The CDR3 is 14 amino acids. The germline CDR1 and CDR2 sequences are MNHEY and SVGAGI. As DNA, the CDR3 is TGTGCCAGCAGCCGGACTAGCGGTTCCTACGAGCAGTACGTC. It translates to CASSRTSGSYEQYV.

This clone was detected a few times. The V call is TRBV7-2, the J call TRBJ2-7; D uncertain. The V and J ends lost 5 bases and 3 bases respectively, with 20 bases between them. Germline CDR1 SGHTA, CDR2 FQGNSA. The CDR3 is 16 residues long. The chain's CDR3 is CASSATARRWGYEQYF. Here the CDR3 DNA reads TGTGCCAGCAGCGCAACAGCGCGCAGGTGGGGCTACGAGCAGTACTTC.

The J gene is TRBJ1-2, the V gene TRBV5-8, with a tentative D call TRBD1 (6 bases). CDR1 SGHTS and CDR2 YDEGEE come from the germline V gene. V lost 4 bases, J lost 4 bases, and 11 bases lay in between. The CDR3 runs to 13 residues. Here the CDR3 reads CASSRYRVYGYTF. The CDR3 nucleotides are TGTGCCAGCAGCCGGTACAGGGTCTATGGCTACACCTTC.

This clone was counted between two and nine times. The chain links TRBV30 to TRBJ2-5; D is unresolved. With 3 bases removed from V and 4 bases from J, the gap between germline ends came to 9 bases. Germline V gene data show CDR1 as GTSNPN and CDR2 as SVGIG (reference sequence). The CDR3 length is 12 residues. Here the CDR3 DNA reads TGTGCCTGGAGGACCGGAACAGAGACCCAGTACTTC. Translation: CAWRTGTETQYF.